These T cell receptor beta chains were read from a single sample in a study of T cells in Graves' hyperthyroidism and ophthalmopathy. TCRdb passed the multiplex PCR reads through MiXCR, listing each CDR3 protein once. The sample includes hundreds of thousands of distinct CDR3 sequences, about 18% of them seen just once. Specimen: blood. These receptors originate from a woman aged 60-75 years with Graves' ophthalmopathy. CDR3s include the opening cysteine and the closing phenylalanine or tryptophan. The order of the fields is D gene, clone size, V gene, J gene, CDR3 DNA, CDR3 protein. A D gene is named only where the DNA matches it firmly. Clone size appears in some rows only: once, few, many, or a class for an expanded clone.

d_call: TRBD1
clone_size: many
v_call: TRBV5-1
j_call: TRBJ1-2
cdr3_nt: TGCGCCAGCAGCCAAGGGACAGGGATCTCGGATGGCTACACCTTC
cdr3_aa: CASSQGTGISDGYTF

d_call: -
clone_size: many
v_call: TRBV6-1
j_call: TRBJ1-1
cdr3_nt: TGTGCCAGCACCAGGACGGACAGGAACACTGAAGCTTTCTTT
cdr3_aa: CASTRTDRNTEAFF

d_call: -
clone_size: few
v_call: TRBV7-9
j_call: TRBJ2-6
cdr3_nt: TGTGCCAGCAGCAGGGGACATTTTTCTGGGGCCAACGTCCTGACTTTC
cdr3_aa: CASSRGHFSGANVLTF

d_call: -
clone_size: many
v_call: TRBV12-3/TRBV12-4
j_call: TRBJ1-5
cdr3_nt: TGTGCCAGCAGTTTAGGGTGGGAGCCCCAGCATTTT
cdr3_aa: CASSLGWEPQHF

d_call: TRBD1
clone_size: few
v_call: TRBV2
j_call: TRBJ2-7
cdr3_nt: TGTGCCAGCAGTTACTCGGCATGGACAGGGTTCCACGAGCAGTACTTC
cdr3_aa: CASSYSAWTGFHEQYF

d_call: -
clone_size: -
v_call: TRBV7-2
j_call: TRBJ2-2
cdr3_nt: TGTGCCAGCAGCCAAGTTGCGGGGGCGTACACCGGGGAGCTGTTTTTT
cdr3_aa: CASSQVAGAYTGELFF

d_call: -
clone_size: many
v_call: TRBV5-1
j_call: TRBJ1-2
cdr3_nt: TGCGCCAGCACAAAACAGCCCTCTAACTATGGCTACACCTTC
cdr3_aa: CASTKQPSNYGYTF

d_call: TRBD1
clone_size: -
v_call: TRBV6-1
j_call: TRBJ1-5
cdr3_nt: TGTGCCAGCAGCCCCAACAGGGGACACGACAATCAGCCCCAGCATTTT
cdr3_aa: CASSPNRGHDNQPQHF

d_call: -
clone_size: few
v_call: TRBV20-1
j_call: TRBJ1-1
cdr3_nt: TGCAGTGCGTCCGGGAACACTGAAGCTTTCTTT
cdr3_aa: CSASGNTEAFF

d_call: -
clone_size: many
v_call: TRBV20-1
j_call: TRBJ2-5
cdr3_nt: TGCAGTGCTAGTGGGCCCCTGCAGGAGACCCAGTACTTC
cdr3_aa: CSASGPLQETQYF

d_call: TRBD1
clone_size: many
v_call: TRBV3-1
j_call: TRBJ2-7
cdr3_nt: TGTGCCAGCAGCCACCTGGGCCGGTACAGGGGGCATCTCGAGCAGTACTTC
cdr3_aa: CASSHLGRYRGHLEQYF

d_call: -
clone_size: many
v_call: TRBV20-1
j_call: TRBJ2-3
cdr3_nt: TGCAGTGCTCCGATGCAGGGGCTCAGCACAGATACGCAGTATTTT
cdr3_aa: CSAPMQGLSTDTQYF

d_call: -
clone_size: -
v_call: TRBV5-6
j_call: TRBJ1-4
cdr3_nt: TGTGCCAGCAGCCCGGGGGCGATAGGGAATGAAAAACTGTTTTTT
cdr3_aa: CASSPGAIGNEKLFF

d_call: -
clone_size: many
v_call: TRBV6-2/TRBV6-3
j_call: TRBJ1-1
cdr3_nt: TGTGCCAGCAGTTTCGTTGCTTTGACTGAAGCTTTCTTT
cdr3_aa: CASSFVALTEAFF

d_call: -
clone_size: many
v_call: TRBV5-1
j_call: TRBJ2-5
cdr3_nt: TGCGCCAGCAGCTTGGGTGTTCGGGCCTTACAAGAGACCCAGTACTTC
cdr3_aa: CASSLGVRALQETQYF

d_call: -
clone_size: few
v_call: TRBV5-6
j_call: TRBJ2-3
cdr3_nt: TGTGCCAGCAGCCGAGGGAGAGGTACACGAACTAGCACAGATACGCAGTATTTT
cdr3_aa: CASSRGRGTRTSTDTQYF

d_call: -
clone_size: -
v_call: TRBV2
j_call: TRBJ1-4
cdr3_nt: TGTGCCATCCATAAACAGGGAACTAATGAAAAACTGTTTTTT
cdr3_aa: CAIHKQGTNEKLFF

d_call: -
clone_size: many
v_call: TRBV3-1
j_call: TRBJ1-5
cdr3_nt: TGTGCCAGCAGCCTGATGGGATGGCCCCAGCATTTT
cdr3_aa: CASSLMGWPQHF

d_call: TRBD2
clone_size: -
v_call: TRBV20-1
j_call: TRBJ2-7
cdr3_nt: TGCAGTGCTAGGGGGACTAGCGGGAGTGACGAGCAGTACTTC
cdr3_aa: CSARGTSGSDEQYF

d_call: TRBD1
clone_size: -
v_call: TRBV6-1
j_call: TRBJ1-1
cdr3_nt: TGTGCCAGCAGTCCCCCGACAGGGTCTGAAGCTTTCTTT
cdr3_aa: CASSPPTGSEAFF

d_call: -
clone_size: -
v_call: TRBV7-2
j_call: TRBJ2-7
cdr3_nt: TGTGCCAGCAGCCCCCCCCCGGGCCACGAGCAGTACTTC
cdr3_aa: CASSPPPGHEQYF

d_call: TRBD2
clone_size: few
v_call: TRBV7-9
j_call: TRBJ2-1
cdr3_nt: TGTGCCAGCAGCTTAAGACGGACTAGCGGGGGGGGCGAGCAGTTCTTC
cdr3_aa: CASSLRRTSGGGEQFF

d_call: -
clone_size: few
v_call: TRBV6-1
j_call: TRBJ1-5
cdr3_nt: TGTGCCAGCAGTCTTATAGGGGTTGAGGCGCCGAGTCAGCCCCAGCATTTT
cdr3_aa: CASSLIGVEAPSQPQHF

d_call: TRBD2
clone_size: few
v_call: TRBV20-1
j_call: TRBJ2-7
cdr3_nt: TGCAGTGGGATCAGGGGGGTAGCGGGAGCCGAGCAGTACTTC
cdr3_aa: CSGIRGVAGAEQYF

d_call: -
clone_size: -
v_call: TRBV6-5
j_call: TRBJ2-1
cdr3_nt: TGTGCCAGCAGTTTGGTCAGGGAGTTTAATTCTGAAAACAATGAGCAGTTCTTC
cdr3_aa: CASSLVREFNSENNEQFF

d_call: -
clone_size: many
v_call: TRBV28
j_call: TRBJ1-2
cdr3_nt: TGTGCCAGCACCCCGATGGACAGCGTTAACTATGGCTACACCTTC
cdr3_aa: CASTPMDSVNYGYTF

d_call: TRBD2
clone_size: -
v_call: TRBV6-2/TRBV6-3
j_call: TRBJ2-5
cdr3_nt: TGTGCCAGCCGATCCCCTTTCGGTAGCGGGAAAGAGACCCAGTACTTC
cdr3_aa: CASRSPFGSGKETQYF

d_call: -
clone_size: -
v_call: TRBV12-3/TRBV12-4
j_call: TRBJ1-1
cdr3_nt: TGTGCCAGCAGTTTACAGGTTCCACGGGGGAAAACCCCGGGCACTGAAGCTTTCTTT
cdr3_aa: CASSLQVPRGKTPGTEAFF

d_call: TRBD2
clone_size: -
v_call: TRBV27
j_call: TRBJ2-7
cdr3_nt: TGTGCCAGCAGTTGGGGACTAGCGGGATTCGAGCAGTACTTC
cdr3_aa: CASSWGLAGFEQYF

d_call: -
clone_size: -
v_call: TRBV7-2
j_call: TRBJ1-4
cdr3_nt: TGTGCCAGCAGCTTCGTAGGGACCCATGAAAAACTGTTTTTT
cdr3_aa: CASSFVGTHEKLFF

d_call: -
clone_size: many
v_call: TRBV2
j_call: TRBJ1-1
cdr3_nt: TGTGCCAGCAGTGTTAGGAGAGGGCTGAACACTGAAGCTTTCTTT
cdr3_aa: CASSVRRGLNTEAFF

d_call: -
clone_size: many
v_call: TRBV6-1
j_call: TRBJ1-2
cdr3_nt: TGTGCCAGCAGTGAGGATAGGACAGTAACCTATGGCTACACCTTC
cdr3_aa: CASSEDRTVTYGYTF

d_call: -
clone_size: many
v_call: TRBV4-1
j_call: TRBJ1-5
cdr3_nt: TGCGCCAGCAGCCAAGACTCGAACAGCAATCAGCCCCAGCATTTT
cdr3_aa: CASSQDSNSNQPQHF

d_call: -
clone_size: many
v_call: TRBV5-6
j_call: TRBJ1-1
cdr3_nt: TGTGCCAGCAACTTAGAAACAATGAACACTGAAGCTTTCTTT
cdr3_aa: CASNLETMNTEAFF

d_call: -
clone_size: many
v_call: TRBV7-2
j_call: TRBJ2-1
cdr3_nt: TGTGCCAGCAGCCTCCAGGACACGGGATACAATGAGCAGTTCTTC
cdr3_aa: CASSLQDTGYNEQFF

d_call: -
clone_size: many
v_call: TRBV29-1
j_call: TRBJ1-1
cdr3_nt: TGCAGCGGGCAGGGCGGGAACACTGAAGCTTTCTTT
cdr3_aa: CSGQGGNTEAFF

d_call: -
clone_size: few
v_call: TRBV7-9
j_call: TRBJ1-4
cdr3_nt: TGTGCCAGCAGCCCCTCCCTCGGACTAGAAAAACTGTTTTTT
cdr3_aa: CASSPSLGLEKLFF

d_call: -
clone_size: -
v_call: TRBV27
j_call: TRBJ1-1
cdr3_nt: TGTGCCAGCAGTTTTTTAGGAGGGGGCACTGAAGCTTTCTTT
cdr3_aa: CASSFLGGGTEAFF

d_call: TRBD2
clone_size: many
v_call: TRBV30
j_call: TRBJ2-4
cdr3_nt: TGTGCCTGGAGTGTCGGGGGGAATGGGGGAAACATTCAGTACTTC
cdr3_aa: CAWSVGGNGGNIQYF

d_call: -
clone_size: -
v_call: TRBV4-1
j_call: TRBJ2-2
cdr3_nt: TGCGCCAGCAGCCAAGACGGGGGTGGGGCCGGGGAGCTGTTTTTT
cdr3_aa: CASSQDGGGAGELFF

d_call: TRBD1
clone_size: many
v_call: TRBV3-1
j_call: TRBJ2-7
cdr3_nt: TGTGCCAGCAGTCCGACGGGACAGTCCTACGAGCAGTACTTC
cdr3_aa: CASSPTGQSYEQYF

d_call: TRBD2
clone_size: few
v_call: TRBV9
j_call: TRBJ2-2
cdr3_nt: TGTGCCAGCAGCGTAGGAGGGAGGGCCGGCACCGGGGAGCTGTTTTTT
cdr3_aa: CASSVGGRAGTGELFF

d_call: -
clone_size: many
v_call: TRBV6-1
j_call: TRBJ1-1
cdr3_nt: TGTGCCAGCAGCCCCCACCGGGGTGGAGCTTTCTTT
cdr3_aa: CASSPHRGGAFF

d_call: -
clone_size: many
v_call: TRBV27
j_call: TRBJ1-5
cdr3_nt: TGTGCCAGCAGGCCGAACAGAAAAAATCAGCCCCAGCATTTT
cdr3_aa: CASRPNRKNQPQHF

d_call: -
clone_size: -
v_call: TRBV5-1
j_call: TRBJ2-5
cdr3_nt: TGCGCCAGCAGCTTGCAGGGTGGGGTCCAAGAGACCCAGTACTTC
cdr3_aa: CASSLQGGVQETQYF

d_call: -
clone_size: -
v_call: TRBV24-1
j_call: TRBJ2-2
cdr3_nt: TGTGCCACCAGTGACCCCCGCGCCGGGGAGCTGTTTTTT
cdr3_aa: CATSDPRAGELFF

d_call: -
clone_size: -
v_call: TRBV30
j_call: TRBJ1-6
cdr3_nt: TGTGCCTGGAGCCCGGGGAGCTCCTATAATTCACCCCTCCACTTT
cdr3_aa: CAWSPGSSYNSPLHF

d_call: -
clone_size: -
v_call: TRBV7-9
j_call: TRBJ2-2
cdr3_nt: TGTGCCAGCAGCTTACAGGGGCTCACCGGGGAGCTGTTTTTT
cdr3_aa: CASSLQGLTGELFF

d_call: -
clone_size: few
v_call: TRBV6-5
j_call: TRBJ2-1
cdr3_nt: TGTGCCAGCAGTTACTCCCAGAGCTCCTACAATGAGCAGTTCTTC
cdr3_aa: CASSYSQSSYNEQFF

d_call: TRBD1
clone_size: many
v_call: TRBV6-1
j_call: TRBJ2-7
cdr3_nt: TGTGCCAGCAGTGTGGGACAGGGGCTTCAATACGAGCAGTACTTC
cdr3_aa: CASSVGQGLQYEQYF

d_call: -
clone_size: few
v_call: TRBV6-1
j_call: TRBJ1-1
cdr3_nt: TGTGCCACCTTCCCTATCCGGGAGGGGGGGAACACTGAAGCTTTCTTT
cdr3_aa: CATFPIREGGNTEAFF

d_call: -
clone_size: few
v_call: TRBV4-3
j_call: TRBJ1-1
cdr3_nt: TGCGCCAGCAGCCAAGATTTGGGGGTGATGGCTGAAGCTTTCTTT
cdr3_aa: CASSQDLGVMAEAFF

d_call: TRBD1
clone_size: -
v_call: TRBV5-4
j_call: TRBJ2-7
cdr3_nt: TGTGCCAGCAGCCGCCCCCGACAGGGCGACTACGAGCAGTACTTC
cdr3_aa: CASSRPRQGDYEQYF

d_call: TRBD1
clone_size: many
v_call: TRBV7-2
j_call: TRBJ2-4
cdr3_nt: TGTGCCAGCAGCCGTCAAGGACAGGGATTAAACATTCAGTACTTC
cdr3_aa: CASSRQGQGLNIQYF

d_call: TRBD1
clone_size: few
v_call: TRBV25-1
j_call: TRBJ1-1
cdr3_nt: TGTGCCAGCAGCAGGGGGGGGATGGCTGAAGCTTTCTTT
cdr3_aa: CASSRGGMAEAFF

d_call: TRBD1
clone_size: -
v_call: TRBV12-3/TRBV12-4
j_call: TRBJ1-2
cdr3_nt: TGTGCCAGCAGTATCGGGACAGGGGGCAGCTATGGCTACACCTTC
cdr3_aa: CASSIGTGGSYGYTF

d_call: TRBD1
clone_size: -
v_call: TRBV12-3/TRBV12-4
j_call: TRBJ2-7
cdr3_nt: TGTGCCAGTAGCCTCCCGGGACAGGGCTACGAGCAGTACTTC
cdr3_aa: CASSLPGQGYEQYF